This T cell receptor beta chain was captured in a study of regulatory T cells in long-lasting Graves disease (dated by TCRdb to about 2021). General notes on the study: Persistent Graves' disease was defined as persistently positive TSH receptor autoantibodies together with antithyroid drug treatment for over 5 years. A total of around 35 samples underwent TCR sequencing: around 13 from persistent and approximately 20 from newly diagnosed Graves' disease patients. Patients with persistent Graves' disease were compared with patients with newly diagnosed Graves' disease using TCR sequencing and RNA sequencing of peripheral blood. The study took place in China and was registered as a clinical trial. On average, persistent Graves' disease patients in the clinical cohort had been on antithyroid drugs for approximately ten years.

The CDR3 spans 17 residues, from the cysteine through the phenylalanine. Kept here is only the CDR3 DNA, which spans 51 bases and is read in frame from base 1. In the germline V gene, CDR1 corresponds to MDHEN and CDR2 to SYDVKM. From V the trimming removes 3 bases and from J it removes 2 bases, while the gene matches leave 9 bases of the junction unaccounted for. The receptor library was made with multiplex PCR. Sequencing relied on an Illumina HiSeq 4000. To build TCR beta libraries, CDR3 regions were amplified by Arm-PCR using iRepertoire HTBI primers. Gel purification was performed on PCR products prior to sequencing. The authors processed their data as follows. Across samples, some 62 TRBV and 13 to 15 TRBJ segments were identified and used for gene usage analysis of CDR3 amino acid clonotypes. Filtered high-quality paired reads were merged into contigs using COPE and FqMerger. Contigs were aligned with BLAST to IMGT TRBV, TRBD and TRBJ reference genes, and CDR3 was defined per IMGT. Any clonotype with a frequency above 0.1% was classified as a highly expanded clone. Shannon entropy served as the measure of repertoire diversity, while the Gini coefficient captured V-J evenness. A clonotype found in more than one individual was treated as public. TCRdb reanalyzed the raw reads on its own, using fastp at Q25 for trimming and MiXCR for clone calling, and kept in-frame beta chains. Rows matching on CDR3 protein sequence are summarized as one entry with the most common DNA and genes. TCRdb's processing, not the study's, gives the V and J calls here. The sample table lists some 440,000 distinct CDR3 sequences, about a fifth of them with a count of one. About 7.8% of the sample belongs to the ten largest clones.

Study-wide conclusions, independent of this receptor: Lower TCR Shannon entropy and fewer highly expanded clones were observed in persistent Graves' disease patients than in newly diagnosed patients, which suggested clonal expansion. Persistent patients shared more public clonotypes among themselves (roughly 2,700) than newly diagnosed patients did (about 970). Because the primary lesion, thyroid tissue, could not be accessed, the study looked at peripheral blood alone. The small sample size was acknowledged by the authors as a limitation that may reduce accuracy. Preferential use of TRBV28, TRBJ1-2 and TRBJ2-5 was observed in persistent disease, whereas TRBV20-1 and TRBJ2-1 were favored in newly diagnosed disease. Only the TCR beta chain was sequenced and analyzed.

The meaning of the sample's time point label: persistent/refractory GD, antithyroid drugs over 5 years with positive TRAb. RNA was extracted from PBMCs in TRIzol for both TCR sequencing and RNA sequencing. The diagnosis of Graves' disease followed American Thyroid Association guidelines. Patients were recruited from an endocrinology department in Xi'an, China. Each patient gave approximately 10 milliliters of peripheral blood, collected in an EDTA anticoagulant tube. Ficoll Paque Plus density gradient separation was used to isolate PBMCs, and no additional T cell sorting was done. An Agilent 2100 Bioanalyzer and agarose gel were used to assess RNA quality, and a NanoDrop 2000 was used to measure RNA concentration. Comment on this clonotype: This receptor's antigen is unknown. Base quality data are lacking; no much larger clone is found one base away.

The clonotype originates from a female donor with Graves disease. Sequencing was performed on peripheral blood mononuclear cells (PBMCs), taken when the disease was refractory, from a patient treated with antithyroid drugs. In this chain, TRBV28 is recombined with TRBJ2-3, and 9 bases in between align with TRBD1. The DNA reads TGTGCCAGCAGTTTGGGGACAGGGTCAGGTTACACAGATACGCAGTATTTT. This sequence encodes CASSLGTGSGYTDTQYF.